These 2 T cell receptor beta chains came from one sample sequenced in a study of T-cell reconstitution after alpha-beta-depleted transplantation in children. During its preparation, the TCRbeta library received unique molecular identifiers. TCRdb reprocessed the PCR reads via MiXCR and lists one record per CDR3 protein. The sample consists of some 350,000 distinct CDR3 sequences, roughly 15% of them appearing once. Sequenced here: PBMCs, mostly from graft donor cells, sampled 360 days after TCRalphabeta/CD19-depleted stem cell transplant. The receptors shown here come from a male patient between 2 and 15 years old who had a stem cell transplant for acute lymphoblastic leukemia, so the T cells may come from the graft donor.

This clonotype has just a few counts. This chain connects TRBV13 to TRBJ2-3; 11 nucleotides align to TRBD2. V lost 5 bases, J lost 2 bases, and 6 bases stayed unmatched. The CDR3 spans 16 residues. From germline, CDR1 is PRHDT and CDR2 FYEKMQ (reference sequence). The CDR3 sequence: CASSRPTSGTTDTQYF. The CDR3, as DNA: TGTGCCAGCAGCCGTCCGACTAGCGGGACCACAGATACGCAGTATTTT.

This chain uses TRBV5-1 with TRBJ2-2; D is uncertain. The CDR3 consists of 15 residues. Germline CDR1 reads SGHRS; CDR2 reads YFSETQ. V was clipped by 0 bases and J by 0 bases, with 6 bases between them. The CDR3 spells CASSLATANTGELFF. The CDR3 DNA sequence: TGCGCCAGCAGCTTGGCAACGGCGAACACCGGGGAGCTGTTTTTT.